This is a list of T cell receptor beta chains from one sample in a study of T cell repertoires in ileal Crohn's disease. Generated by immunoSEQ multiplex PCR, the TCRdb table keeps only in-frame clones and is missing some. The sample holds about 5,200 clones, more than 75% seen once. The specimen was ileal tissue. These receptors came from an adult with Crohn's disease. The CDR3 runs from the conserved cysteine through the conserved F or W. The D gene is left open where the match is weak. Only part of the rows carry a size: once, few, many, or a class if the clone is expanded.

clone_size d_call j_call v_call cdr3_nt cdr3_aa
- TRBD2 TRBJ2-5 TRBV2 TGTGCCAGCAGCGAAACCGGGACTAGACAAGAGACCCAGTACTTC CASSETGTRQETQYF
- - TRBJ1-6 TRBV28 TGTGCCAGCAGTTTAATTGGGGACTATAATTCACCCCTCCACTTT CASSLIGDYNSPLHF
- - TRBJ2-3 TRBV9 TGTGCCAGCAGCGTGGGCCCCTACACAGATACGCAGTATTTT CASSVGPYTDTQYF
- - TRBJ2-5 TRBV6-4 TGTGCCAGCAGTGCCTGGGCAGATACCCAAGAGACCCAGTACTTC CASSAWADTQETQYF
few - TRBJ1-3 TRBV4-1 TGCGCCAGCAGCCACCCGGGGGGCTCTGGAAACACCATATATTTT CASSHPGGSGNTIYF
- - TRBJ2-7 TRBV7-9 TGTGCCAGCAGCTATATGGCGGGGGAGCAGTACTTC CASSYMAGEQYF
- TRBD1 TRBJ1-2 TRBV4-1 TGCGCCAGCAGCCGGACACAGGGGTTACGGGGCTACACCTTC CASSRTQGLRGYTF
- TRBD2 TRBJ2-2 TRBV9 TGTGCCAGCAGCGTCTCTCCGCGGGGGGCTATCACCGGGGAGCTGTTTTTT CASSVSPRGAITGELFF
- - TRBJ2-7 TRBV4-1 TGCGCCAGCAGCCAAGAAGGAGGCCAGTCAGGCTTC CASSQEGGQSGF
- TRBD1 TRBJ1-5 TRBV28 TGTGCCAGCAGTGGACAGGTAGAAAGTCAGCCCCAGCATTTT CASSGQVESQPQHF
- TRBD2 TRBJ2-1 TRBV27 TGTGCCAGCACCCGTGGCCCCTTAGCGGGGGTAATGAATGAGCAGTTCTTC CASTRGPLAGVMNEQFF
- TRBD2 TRBJ2-6 TRBV19 TGTGCCAGTAGTATTTCTAGCGGGAGGCCTGGGGCCAACGTCCTGACTTTC CASSISSGRPGANVLTF
once - TRBJ2-7 TRBV23-1 TGCGCCAGCTTACCCCCGGGACACGTCTACGAGCAGTACTTC CASLPPGHVYEQYF
few - TRBJ2-7 TRBV30 TGTGCCGCAACCAGGGACTCCTACGAGCAGTACTTC CAATRDSYEQYF
- TRBD2 TRBJ2-3 TRBV10-1 TGCGCCAGCAGTGATACTAGCGGAGCCACAGATACGCAGTATTTT CASSDTSGATDTQYF
- TRBD1 TRBJ2-7 TRBV7-8 TGTGCCAGCAGCTTCCGGGACAGGGGTGGAAAGCAGTACTTC CASSFRDRGGKQYF
- - TRBJ1-6 TRBV27 TGTGCCAGCAGCCGCGGGGACGGAGGAAATTCACCCCTCCACTTT CASSRGDGGNSPLHF
- - TRBJ2-5 TRBV25-1 TGTGCCAGCAGTGAATATATTCACCCCAGTGGCGAGACCCAGTACTTC CASSEYIHPSGETQYF
few - TRBJ1-2 TRBV19 TGTGCCAGTAGTATAGAGGGACGGGGCTACACCTTC CASSIEGRGYTF
- TRBD2 TRBJ2-7 TRBV2 TGTGCCAGCAGTTCCAGCGGGAGCAAGCAGTACTTC CASSSSGSKQYF
once - TRBJ2-7 TRBV21-1 TGTGCCAGCAGCAAAGGGACAGGGGGCTACGAGCAGTACTTC CASSKGTGGYEQYF
- - TRBJ1-4 TRBV4-2 TGTGCCAGCAGCCAAGAATCGAAACTGTTTTTT CASSQESKLFF
- TRBD1 TRBJ1-5 TRBV6-4 TGTGCCAGCAGTGAAACAGGGGAGGGCAATCAGCCCCAGCATTTT CASSETGEGNQPQHF
- TRBD1 TRBJ1-6 TRBV19 TGTGCCAGTACGGGGACAGGAAATTCACCCCTCCACTTT CASTGTGNSPLHF
- TRBD2 TRBJ2-7 TRBV5-1 TGCGCCAGCAGCTCGGGACTAGCTACCTACGAGCAGTACTTC CASSSGLATYEQYF
- - TRBJ2-1 TRBV19 TGTGCCAGTAGTGCCCTAGGTGGGGGCGGGCGGAGGTGGAATGAGCAGTTCTTC CASSALGGGGRRWNEQFF
- - TRBJ2-7 TRBV6-1 TGTGCCAGCAGTATGACAAGCAGGTACGAGCAGTACTTC CASSMTSRYEQYF
- - TRBJ2-2 TRBV6-6 TGTGCCATCAGGGGGGACGGGGAGCTGTTTTTT CAIRGDGELFF
- - TRBJ2-1 TRBV5-6 TGTGCCAGCAGCTTGAGACGGGAGCAGTTCTTC CASSLRREQFF
- TRBD1 TRBJ1-4 TRBV5-4 TGTGCCAGCAGCTTGGGGGACAGGATGACTAATGAAAAACTGTTTTTT CASSLGDRMTNEKLFF
few - TRBJ2-1 TRBV30 TGTGCCTGGCAAGGCGGGACTGTATACAATGAGCAGTTCTTC CAWQGGTVYNEQFF
- - TRBJ2-5 TRBV5-1 TGCGCCAGCAGCTCAGGAGGGGGCTCGGAGACCCAGTACTTC CASSSGGGSETQYF
- - TRBJ2-7 TRBV7-8 TGTGCCAGCAGCTACCTAGGACAGTACTACGAGCAGTACTTC CASSYLGQYYEQYF
- - TRBJ2-3 TRBV28 TGTGCCAGCACCGATATCCCCGGCACAGATACGCAGTATTTT CASTDIPGTDTQYF
- - TRBJ2-3 TRBV9 TGTGCCAGCAGCGTAGCTTCCCAAGATACGCAGTATTTT CASSVASQDTQYF
- - TRBJ2-7 TRBV6-1 TGTGCCAGCAGTGAGGGCAGGGAGATGAGCGAGCAGTACTTC CASSEGREMSEQYF
- TRBD2 TRBJ2-1 TRBV7-9 TGTGCCAGCAGCTTAGTAGCGGGAGTGGGTTACAATGAGCAGTTCTTC CASSLVAGVGYNEQFF
- - TRBJ2-1 TRBV11-2 TGTGCCAGCAGCTCGCTGGTGGTTTCCTACAATGAGCAGTTCTTC CASSSLVVSYNEQFF
- TRBD1 TRBJ2-7 TRBV6-1 TGTGCCAGCAGTGAAGGGGACAGCTCCTACGAGCAGTACTTC CASSEGDSSYEQYF
- - TRBJ2-1 TRBV13 TGTGCCAGCAGCTTTAGCTCCTACAATGAGCAGTTCTTC CASSFSSYNEQFF
- - TRBJ1-2 TRBV29-1 TGCAGCGTGGGGTTGGATTCTGCCGTTGGCTACACCTTC CSVGLDSAVGYTF
- TRBD1 TRBJ2-7 TRBV28 TGTGCCAGCAGTTTGGGACAGGTTGGCGAGCAGTACTTC CASSLGQVGEQYF
few - TRBJ2-1 TRBV6-4 TGTGCCAGCAGTGAGGGGGCTAGCGATGAGCAGTTCTTC CASSEGASDEQFF
- - TRBJ2-7 TRBV5-6 TGTGCCAGCAGCTGGGAGACCTACGAGCAGTACTTC CASSWETYEQYF